A single sample gave rise to the 13 T cell receptor beta chains below, sequenced in a study of identifying expanded T cells in peripheral blood. Profiling relied on immunoSEQ multiplex PCR, and the TCRdb table lists in-frame clones only, not all of them. The sample has 90,000 to 110,000 clones; about 85% are singletons. Sequenced: blood. Every receptor here comes from a person aged 18 to 75 in good health.

The chain links TRBV28 to TRBJ1-1, with a possible D match to TRBD1 (5 bases). The V and J ends lost 1 base and 8 bases respectively, with 8 bases between them. Germline CDR1 and CDR2: MDHEN and SYDVKM. The CDR3 totals 12 residues. The CDR3 protein is CASSLYPGEAFF. CDR3 coding DNA: TGTGCCAGCAGTTTATACCCAGGGGAAGCTTTCTTT.

The chain has TRBV2 and TRBJ2-7, with D maybe TRBD1 (6 bases). V was pared by 7 bases and J by 4 bases, with 11 bases between. Germline CDR1 and CDR2: SNHLY and FYNNEI. The CDR3 contains 12 residues. The CDR3 DNA reads as TGTGCCAGCAAAACGCAGGGGTACGAGCAGTACTTC. It translates to CASKTQGYEQYF.

The genes are TRBV19 and TRBJ1-1; TRBD1 agrees at 7 bases. The V gene end was trimmed by 3 bases and the J gene end by 8 bases; junction bases not matched to a gene: 9. CDR1 is LNHDA and CDR2 is SQIVND in the germline V gene (reference sequence). The CDR3 is 14 residues long. The CDR3 reads CASSIRQGVMEAFF. CDR3 in DNA: TGTGCCAGTAGTATTCGCCAGGGGGTTATGGAAGCTTTCTTT.

Relative to its sample, this clone is medium-sized (0.01 to 0.1%). The chain recombines TRBV29-1 with TRBJ1-1; 7 bases match TRBD1. The V gene end was trimmed by 6 bases and the J gene end by 6 bases; junction bases not matched to a gene: 10. The CDR3 has 13 amino acids. Looked up from germline, CDR1 is SQVTM and CDR2 is ANQGSEA. CDR3 loop: CSVYGQAGAEAFF. In DNA form, the CDR3 reads TGCAGCGTGTACGGACAGGCAGGCGCTGAAGCTTTCTTT.

The chain has TRBV19 and TRBJ2-1; no definite D call. The germline CDR1 and CDR2 sequences are LNHDA and SQIVND (reference sequence). Between the trimmed V and J ends, which lost 6 bases and 1 base, there was a span of 16 bases. This CDR3 is built from 16 residues. Written as DNA, the CDR3 is TGTGCCAGTAGCCCGGTTGCGGCAGAATCCTACAATGAGCAGTTCTTC. This encodes CASSPVAAESYNEQFF. The full variable domain, completed using reference TRBV19 and TRBJ2-1, is DGGITQSPKYLFRKEGQNVTLSCEQNLNHDAMYWYRQDPGQGLRLIYYSQIVNDFQKGDIAEGYSVSREKKESFPLTVTSAQKNPTAFYLCASSPVAAESYNEQFFGPGTRLTVL.

This clone was detected only a few times. The J gene is TRBJ1-5, the V gene TRBV5-6, with unresolved D. V was pared by 2 bases and J by 0 bases, with 3 bases between. Germline-derived CDR1 and CDR2 are SGHDT and YYEEEE. CDR3 length equals 13 residues. Written as DNA, the CDR3 is TGTGCCAGCAGCTTAAATAGCAATCAGCCCCAGCATTTT. Translated: CASSLNSNQPQHF.

The V and J genes are TRBV16 and TRBJ1-2; D not resolved. The CDR3 covers 13 residues. Between the trimmed V and J ends, which lost 4 bases and 2 bases, there was a span of 8 bases. The germline V gene encodes CDR1 KGHSY and CDR2 FQNENV. In DNA, the CDR3 is TGTGCCAGCAGCCCTTCCGGGAACTATGGCTACACCTTC. It translates to CASSPSGNYGYTF.

This clone was seen only once. V gene TRBV29-1 combines with J gene TRBJ2-5, with 10 bases lining up with TRBD2. Per germline, CDR1 SQVTM and CDR2 ANQGSEA. Losses at the gene ends were 1 base for V and 2 bases for J; bases not matched to a gene: 4. CDR3 length: 15 amino acids. The CDR3 DNA reads TGCAGCGTTGAAGCCCCGGGACTAGCGCAAGAGACCCAGTACTTC. Encoded protein: CSVEAPGLAQETQYF.

In this sample, this clone turned up once. V gene TRBV18 combines with J gene TRBJ2-5; D is possibly TRBD2 (5 bases). This CDR3 has 14 amino acids. Per germline, CDR1 KGHSH and CDR2 LQKENI. Trimming took 0 bases from V and 5 from J, leaving 10 bases between them. CDR3 loop: CASSPPTERETQYF. CDR3 nucleotides: TGTGCCAGCTCACCACCGACTGAGCGGGAGACCCAGTACTTC.

The chain recombines TRBV7-2 with TRBJ2-1; the D gene could be TRBD1 or TRBD2 (5 bases each). The CDR3 has 15 amino acids. In germline, CDR1 is SGHTA, CDR2 FQGNSA. V was clipped by 4 bases and J by 6 bases, with 16 bases between them. This CDR3 reads CASSSGLGVVNEQFF. CDR3 in DNA: TGTGCCAGCAGCTCGGGGCTCGGTGTGGTCAATGAGCAGTTCTTC.

The chain uses TRBV10-3 and TRBJ2-7; 7 bases line up with TRBD1. V dropped 6 bases and J dropped 9; count of bases not matched to a gene: 14. The CDR3 runs to 14 residues. Per germline, CDR1 ENHRY and CDR2 SYGVKD. CDR3 in amino acids: CAISFGTAETGQYF. The CDR3 DNA reads as TGTGCCATCAGCTTTGGGACAGCGGAAACTGGGCAGTACTTC.

The rearrangement links TRBV2 to TRBJ1-2; no definite D call. The CDR3 extends over 13 amino acids. Looked up from germline, CDR1 is SNHLY and CDR2 is FYNNEI. Trimming removed 10 bases from V and 6 bases from J, with 18 bases in between. Here the CDR3 DNA reads TGTGCCACCCGCATCGATGGTTCGAATGGCTACACCTTC. Translating it yields CATRIDGSNGYTF. Filled out from reference TRBV2 and TRBJ1-2, the complete variable domain reads EPEVTQTPSHQVTQMGQEVILRCVPISNHLYFYWYRQILGQKVEFLVSFYNNEISEKSEIFDDQFSVERPDGSNFTLKIRSTKLEDSAMYFCATRIDGSNGYTFGSGTRLTVV.

The CDR3 here is CASSLDLILNTEAFF. DNA for the CDR3: TGTGCCAGCAGCTTAGATCTGATTTTGAACACTGAAGCTTTCTTT. The genes are TRBV7-2 and TRBJ1-1, with D uncertain. The germline CDR1 and CDR2 sequences are SGHTA and FQGNSA. The CDR3 sequence is 15 residues long. V was cut by 1 base and J by 0 bases, with 9 bases left in between. Filled out from reference TRBV7-2 and TRBJ1-1, the complete variable domain reads GAGVSQSPSNKVTEKGKDVELRCDPISGHTALYWYRQSLGQGLEFLIYFQGNSAPDKSGLPSDRFSAERTGGSVSTLTIQRTQQEDSAVYLCASSLDLILNTEAFFGQGTRLTVV.